The 16 T cell receptor beta chains in this list originate from one sample, sequenced in a study of blood T cell repertoires in COVID-19. Generated by immunoSEQ multiplex PCR, the TCRdb table keeps only in-frame clones and is missing some. The top ten clones hold around 5.1% of a sample with 200,000 to 250,000 clones, 80% of them seen once. The specimen was peripheral blood. Every receptor here comes from a human donor in a cohort sampled during active COVID-19.

This chain links TRBV20-1 with TRBJ2-1; D gene ambiguous. Germline values: CDR1 DFQATT, CDR2 SNEGSKA (reference sequence). The V end lost 5 bases, the J end lost 4 bases, and 6 bases lay between the germline ends. The CDR3 runs 11 residues. The CDR3 nucleotides are TGCAGTGCTCCTACTTACAATGAGCAGTTCTTC. Translated, it gives CSAPTYNEQFF.

In its sample, this clone was seen a few times. The chain carries TRBV27 and TRBJ2-7; 7 positions match TRBD1. The length of the CDR3 is 15 residues. CDR1 and CDR2 (germline): MNHEY, SMNVEV (reference sequence). With V trimmed by 6 bases and J by 4 bases, 12 bases remained unmatched. The CDR3 sequence: CASSLQGTISYEQYF. CDR3 DNA sequence: TGTGCCAGCAGCCTACAGGGGACGATCAGTTACGAGCAGTACTTC.

V and J are TRBV9 and TRBJ2-1, with a possible D match to TRBD2 (6 bases). V was clipped by 3 bases and J by 4 bases, with 20 bases between them. The germline CDR1 and CDR2 sequences are SGDLS and YYNGEE. This CDR3 contains 17 residues. The CDR3 spells CASSDIAVPRFYNEQFF. DNA for the CDR3: TGTGCCAGCAGCGATATAGCGGTCCCCCGATTTTACAATGAGCAGTTCTTC.

The chain recombines TRBV6-5 with TRBJ1-2; 8 nucleotides match TRBD1. The CDR3 has 13 residues. V was pared by 6 bases and J by 7 bases, with 7 bases of the junction left unmatched. The V gene's germline CDR1 is MNHEY and CDR2 SVGAGI. The CDR3 DNA sequence: TGTGCCAGCAGAGAGACAGGGGTGGCTGGCTACACCTTC. This translates into CASRETGVAGYTF.

The V and J genes are TRBV20-1 and TRBJ2-4; D uncertain. The CDR3 totals 10 residues. Deletions cut 6 bases from V and 6 bases from J, with 6 bases between. Germline V gene sequence: CDR1 DFQATT, CDR2 SNEGSKA (reference sequence). The CDR3 is CSAVRNIQYF. In nucleotides, the CDR3 is TGCAGTGCGGTCAGAAACATTCAGTACTTC.

The CDR3 spells CASSLDVGKLFF. Written as DNA, the CDR3 is TGTGCCAGCAGCTTAGACGTCGGGAAACTGTTTTTT. The chain uses TRBV7-2 and TRBJ1-4, with D unclear. V dropped 1 base and J dropped 11 bases, with 8 bases sitting between them. The CDR3 length is 12 residues. From germline, CDR1 is SGHTA and CDR2 FQGNSA.

This chain joins TRBV5-4 and TRBJ1-1; D ambiguous. Germline values: CDR1 SGHNT, CDR2 YYREEE (reference sequence). V shed 2 bases and J shed 5 bases, with 16 bases lying between them. The CDR3 runs to 15 residues. The CDR3 sequence: CASSFESPGGTEAFF. CDR3 DNA sequence: TGTGCCAGCAGCTTTGAGAGTCCGGGAGGGACTGAAGCTTTCTTT.

The chain links TRBV6-5 to TRBJ2-1; D is perhaps TRBD2 (6 bases). Trimming pared 4 bases from V and 7 bases from J, leaving 11 bases between. Per germline, CDR1 MNHEY and CDR2 SVGAGI. The CDR3 totals 13 residues. In DNA, the CDR3 is TGTGCCAGCAGTTTTGCGGAGGGAAATGAGCAGTTCTTC. This sequence encodes CASSFAEGNEQFF.

V is TRBV7-3 and J is TRBJ2-3; TRBD2 might be the D (6 bases). The ends were cut back, 6 bases at V and 0 bases at J, with 13 bases in the middle. CDR1 is SGHTA, CDR2 FQGTGA, per germline. This CDR3 spans 15 amino acids. CDR3 DNA sequence: TGTGCCAGCAGTCCCCGGGAGACGAGCACAGATACGCAGTATTTT. Translating it yields CASSPRETSTDTQYF.

The CDR3 protein is CSVYPPSDTEAFF. Here the CDR3 DNA reads TGCAGCGTTTACCCCCCGTCGGACACTGAAGCTTTCTTT. The chain employs TRBV29-1 and TRBJ1-1; D is unclear. The germline CDR1 and CDR2 sequences are SQVTM and ANQGSEA. The CDR3 is 13 amino acids. V was cut by 5 bases and J by 3 bases, with 13 bases left in between.

The chain uses TRBV5-4 and TRBJ1-2, with 10 bases identical to TRBD1. The CDR3 length is 14 residues. The junction had 7 bases not matched to a gene; V was cut back by 6 bases and J by 5 bases. Germline CDR1 is SGHNT and CDR2 is YYREEE (reference sequence). The CDR3 protein is CASNLGTGVYGYTF. Here the CDR3 DNA reads TGTGCCAGCAACCTCGGGACAGGGGTGTATGGCTACACCTTC.

The chain carries TRBV9 and TRBJ2-5, with D tentatively TRBD2 (7 bases). The germline V and J ends were trimmed by 3 bases and 5 bases, with 20 bases remaining between them. Germline CDR1 is SGDLS and CDR2 is YYNGEE. CDR3 size: 16 residues. The CDR3 loop reads CASSALGGAGAETQYF. The CDR3, as DNA: TGTGCCAGCAGCGCGCTAGGGGGGGCGGGAGCGGAGACCCAGTACTTC.

The chain uses TRBV7-3 and TRBJ2-2; TRBD1 matches 7 bases. Losses at the gene ends were 4 bases for V and 3 bases for J; bases not matched to a gene: 8. CDR1 and CDR2 (germline): SGHTA, FQGTGA. This CDR3 region has 16 residues. The CDR3 spells CASSSTTGFYTGELFF. In DNA, the CDR3 is TGTGCCAGCAGCTCCACGACAGGGTTTTACACCGGGGAGCTGTTTTTT.

This chain links TRBV28 with TRBJ1-5, with a possible D match to TRBD1 (6 bases). This CDR3 has 16 amino acids. CDR1 is MDHEN, CDR2 SYDVKM, per germline. The V end lost 2 bases, the J end lost 3 bases, and 14 bases lay between the germline ends. The CDR3 bases are TGTGCCAGCAGTTTAAACCTCAGGGGTTACAATCAGCCCCAGCATTTT. Its translation is CASSLNLRGYNQPQHF.

V usage is TRBV5-6 and J usage is TRBJ2-7; a weak D match, TRBD1 (7 bases). Per germline, CDR1 SGHDT and CDR2 YYEEEE. V lost 3 bases, J lost 3 bases, and 22 bases lay in between. The CDR3 runs to 17 residues. This chain's CDR3 is CASSSQNMRQGGYEQYF. The CDR3 bases are TGTGCCAGCAGCTCGCAGAATATGAGACAGGGAGGCTACGAGCAGTACTTC.

The chain joins TRBV5-1 to TRBJ2-1, with 7 bases that match TRBD1. The V segment lost 4 bases and the J segment 4 bases; nucleotides outside the gene matches: 5. CDR1 and CDR2 from the germline V gene are SGHRS and YFSETQ. The CDR3 covers 14 residues. CDR3 nucleotides: TGCGCCAGCAGCCAGGGACAGACATACAATGAGCAGTTCTTC. Its protein is CASSQGQTYNEQFF.